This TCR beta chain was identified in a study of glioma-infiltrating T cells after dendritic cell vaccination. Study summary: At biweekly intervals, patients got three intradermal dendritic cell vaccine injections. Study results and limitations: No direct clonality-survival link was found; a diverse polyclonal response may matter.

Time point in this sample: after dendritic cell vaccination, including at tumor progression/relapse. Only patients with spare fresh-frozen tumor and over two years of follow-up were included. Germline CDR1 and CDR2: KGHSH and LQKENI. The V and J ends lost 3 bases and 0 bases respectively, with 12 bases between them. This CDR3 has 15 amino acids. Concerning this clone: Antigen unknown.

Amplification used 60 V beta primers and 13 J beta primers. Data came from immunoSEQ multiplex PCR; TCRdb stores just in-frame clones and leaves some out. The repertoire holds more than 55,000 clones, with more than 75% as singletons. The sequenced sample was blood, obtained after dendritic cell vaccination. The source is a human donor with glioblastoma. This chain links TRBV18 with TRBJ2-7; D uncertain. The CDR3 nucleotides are TGTGCCAGCTCACCCCGGCCGAGCGACTCCTACGAGCAGTACTTC. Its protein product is CASSPRPSDSYEQYF.